This T cell receptor beta chain was found in a study of Ad26.COV2.S vaccination and SARS-CoV-2 variants. This clone was recorded once. Germline trimming cut 6 bases from V and 3 bases from J; bases unmatched to any gene: 6. Germline V lookup: CDR1 LNHNV, CDR2 YYDKDF (reference sequence). CDR3 size: 15 residues. The data were produced by immunoSEQ multiplex PCR, yet TCRdb's version contains in-frame clones alone and is incomplete. The sample holds under 150,000 clones, 86% seen once. The V call is TRBV15, the J call TRBJ2-1, with 9 bases aligning to TRBD1. The sequence derives from a human donor who had recovered from COVID-19. Sequenced here: peripheral blood, sampled after recovery from COVID-19. The DNA for the CDR3 is TGTGCCACCAGTCTGGGGGACAGGGACTACAATGAGCAGTTCTTC. This codes for CATSLGDRDYNEQFF.